Listed below are T cell receptor beta chains from one sample, sequenced in a study of T cell repertoires in cytomegalovirus infection. TCRdb itself ran the reads through MiXCR, one entry per CDR3 protein. The table lists around 530,000 distinct CDR3 sequences, more than 20% of them singletons. Sequencing was done on a sample of PBMCs. The receptors derive from a human donor in good health (CMV status not recorded). Some clones in this sample may be carry-over from other donors' samples. The CDR3 runs from the conserved cysteine through the conserved F or W. Each record gives: J gene, V gene, D gene, clone size, CDR3 DNA, CDR3 protein. A D gene is named only where the DNA matches it firmly. For some rows the clone size is stated as once, few or many, or as a class when expanded; others skip it.

j_call: TRBJ2-1
v_call: TRBV27
d_call: TRBD1
clone_size: .
cdr3_nt: TGTGCCAGCAGTTTAGTGGGACAGCACAATGAGCAGTTCTTC
cdr3_aa: CASSLVGQHNEQFF

j_call: TRBJ2-1
v_call: TRBV6-2/TRBV6-3
d_call: .
clone_size: .
cdr3_nt: TGTGCCAGCAGCAAAACCCCGGGACAGCAGTTCTTC
cdr3_aa: CASSKTPGQQFF

j_call: TRBJ1-4
v_call: TRBV24-1
d_call: TRBD1
clone_size: .
cdr3_nt: TGTGCCACCAGTGACCCCGGACAGGGGAGTGAAAAACTGTTTTTT
cdr3_aa: CATSDPGQGSEKLFF

j_call: TRBJ2-1
v_call: TRBV29-1
d_call: TRBD2
clone_size: .
cdr3_nt: TGCAGCGTTGGGACTAGGGGCATCGGCTCCTACAATGAGCAGTTCTTC
cdr3_aa: CSVGTRGIGSYNEQFF

j_call: TRBJ2-2
v_call: TRBV5-6
d_call: .
clone_size: .
cdr3_nt: TGTGCCAGCAGCTCGGGACACCTGAACACCGGGGAGCTGTTTTTT
cdr3_aa: CASSSGHLNTGELFF

j_call: TRBJ1-3
v_call: TRBV27
d_call: .
clone_size: .
cdr3_nt: TGTGCCAGCAGCAACGGAAACACCATATATTTT
cdr3_aa: CASSNGNTIYF

j_call: TRBJ1-2
v_call: TRBV20-1
d_call: .
clone_size: .
cdr3_nt: TGCAGTGCTAGGAGGGTATATGACAGTAAGGATGGCTACACCTTC
cdr3_aa: CSARRVYDSKDGYTF

j_call: TRBJ2-1
v_call: TRBV7-6
d_call: .
clone_size: .
cdr3_nt: TGTGCCAGCAGCGCAACCGGGTCCTACAATGAGCAGTTCTTC
cdr3_aa: CASSATGSYNEQFF

j_call: TRBJ2-7
v_call: TRBV20-1
d_call: .
clone_size: .
cdr3_nt: TGCAGTGCGTTTGTTCCGGGAAGGTTCGAGCAGTACTTC
cdr3_aa: CSAFVPGRFEQYF

j_call: TRBJ1-1
v_call: TRBV7-7
d_call: .
clone_size: many
cdr3_nt: TGTGCCAGCAGCCTTGACAGTTACACTGAAGCTTTCTTT
cdr3_aa: CASSLDSYTEAFF

j_call: TRBJ2-3
v_call: TRBV15
d_call: TRBD2
clone_size: .
cdr3_nt: TGTGCCACCAGCAGGGGGGACGCGGGAGTGGCAGATACGCAGTATTTT
cdr3_aa: CATSRGDAGVADTQYF

j_call: TRBJ2-1
v_call: TRBV20-1
d_call: TRBD2
clone_size: .
cdr3_nt: TGCAGTGCTAGAGATCGGGAGACTAGCGGGAGGGCGGGTAATGAGCAGTTCTTC
cdr3_aa: CSARDRETSGRAGNEQFF

j_call: TRBJ1-2
v_call: TRBV6-4
d_call: TRBD1
clone_size: .
cdr3_nt: TGTGCCAGCAGTGACTCGACAGGGGGTGGCTACACCTTC
cdr3_aa: CASSDSTGGGYTF

j_call: TRBJ2-5
v_call: TRBV18
d_call: TRBD1
clone_size: many
cdr3_nt: TGTGCCAGCTCACCAAGGACAGGGGGCGATGGGACCCAGTACTTC
cdr3_aa: CASSPRTGGDGTQYF

j_call: TRBJ1-5
v_call: TRBV27
d_call: .
clone_size: .
cdr3_nt: TGTGCCAGCAGTCCCGATAATCAGGGTAGCCAGCCCCAGCATTTT
cdr3_aa: CASSPDNQGSQPQHF

j_call: TRBJ1-2
v_call: TRBV12-3/TRBV12-4
d_call: .
clone_size: few
cdr3_nt: TGTGCCAGCAGAAAGGCGGGGACTTCCTTGGTGGCTGGCTACACCTTC
cdr3_aa: CASRKAGTSLVAGYTF

j_call: TRBJ2-7
v_call: TRBV5-1
d_call: .
clone_size: few
cdr3_nt: TGCGCCAGCAGCTTGGAGGGCCAGCCCCGCGAGCAGTACTTC
cdr3_aa: CASSLEGQPREQYF

j_call: TRBJ2-5
v_call: TRBV7-9
d_call: .
clone_size: .
cdr3_nt: TGTGCCAGCAGCTTTCAAGGGCCAGCCTCGGAGCCCCAGTACTTC
cdr3_aa: CASSFQGPASEPQYF

j_call: TRBJ2-1
v_call: TRBV7-2
d_call: TRBD2
clone_size: .
cdr3_nt: TGTGCCAGCAGCTTATCGTTCGCTGTCGTCGGGGGGGAGCAGTTCTTC
cdr3_aa: CASSLSFAVVGGEQFF

j_call: TRBJ2-1
v_call: TRBV7-6
d_call: TRBD2
clone_size: many
cdr3_nt: TGTGCCAGCAGCCAGCGGACTAGCTTCGGCAATGAGCAGTTCTTC
cdr3_aa: CASSQRTSFGNEQFF

j_call: TRBJ2-1
v_call: TRBV7-2
d_call: TRBD2
clone_size: many
cdr3_nt: TGTGCCAGCAGCTTAGCGTCTTCGGTGAGCGGGAGGGCCTCCTACAATGAGCAGTTCTTC
cdr3_aa: CASSLASSVSGRASYNEQFF

j_call: TRBJ2-5
v_call: TRBV27
d_call: .
clone_size: .
cdr3_nt: TGTGCCAGCAGTCCGGATCTCGTGGAGACCCAGTACTTC
cdr3_aa: CASSPDLVETQYF

j_call: TRBJ2-5
v_call: TRBV6-5
d_call: .
clone_size: .
cdr3_nt: TGTGCCAGCAGTTACTCGTCTCGGGGCCCGAGGGGGACCCAGTACTTC
cdr3_aa: CASSYSSRGPRGTQYF

j_call: TRBJ2-6
v_call: TRBV5-6
d_call: TRBD1
clone_size: .
cdr3_nt: TGTGCCAGCAGCGGACAGGGGGCTGGCTCTTCCGGGGCCAACGTCCTGACTTTC
cdr3_aa: CASSGQGAGSSGANVLTF

j_call: TRBJ1-2
v_call: TRBV4-1
d_call: .
clone_size: .
cdr3_nt: TGCGCCAGCAGCCAAGCGTCCTTAGTTAACTATGGCTACACCTTC
cdr3_aa: CASSQASLVNYGYTF

j_call: TRBJ2-2
v_call: TRBV19
d_call: .
clone_size: .
cdr3_nt: TGTGCCAGTAGTATGCTGAACACCGGGGAGCTGTTTTTT
cdr3_aa: CASSMLNTGELFF

j_call: TRBJ2-1
v_call: TRBV20-1
d_call: TRBD2
clone_size: once
cdr3_nt: TGCAGTGCTAGAATGGGACTAGCGGTGGACGCCATCTACAATGAGCAGTTCTTC
cdr3_aa: CSARMGLAVDAIYNEQFF

j_call: TRBJ1-2
v_call: TRBV12-5
d_call: .
clone_size: few
cdr3_nt: TGTGCTAGTGGGCCCGTAGGACGCCCGGATGGCTACACCTTC
cdr3_aa: CASGPVGRPDGYTF

j_call: TRBJ2-3
v_call: TRBV7-2
d_call: .
clone_size: many
cdr3_nt: TGTGCCAGCAGCTTAGCTGGGACTAGCACAGATACGCAGTATTTT
cdr3_aa: CASSLAGTSTDTQYF

j_call: TRBJ1-1
v_call: TRBV7-2
d_call: .
clone_size: many
cdr3_nt: TGTGCCAGCAGCGGAAGGGATAGGACAGTGAACACTGAAGCTTTCTTT
cdr3_aa: CASSGRDRTVNTEAFF

j_call: TRBJ2-5
v_call: TRBV15
d_call: TRBD2
clone_size: few
cdr3_nt: TGTGCCACCAGCAAAGGACTAGTTGGTGAGACCCAGTACTTC
cdr3_aa: CATSKGLVGETQYF

j_call: TRBJ2-7
v_call: TRBV19
d_call: .
clone_size: .
cdr3_nt: TGTGCCAGTAGTATAGGACCGGGCTCCTACGAGCAGTACTTC
cdr3_aa: CASSIGPGSYEQYF